This record looks at one TCR beta chain sequence and its context. The CDR3 sequence is 15 residues long. CDR1 is MNHEY and CDR2 is SVGEGT in the germline V gene. Trimming removed 6 bases from V and 4 bases from J; junction bases left unmatched: 4. Study processing details: The assay estimated nucleated cells by amplifying reference gene primers. Profiling relied on immunoSEQ multiplex PCR, and the TCRdb table lists in-frame clones only, not all of them. V, J and clone size were drawn from that table, and D and trimming were deduced from the DNA. The sample yields 220,000 or so clones, 85% seen once. The record originates from a study of blood T cell repertoires in COVID-19. Across the study: Acute-phase and convalescent COVID-19 samples originated in the United States, Italy and Spain. Sample material is recorded as cDNA or gDNA derived from T cells, B-cell-depleted T cells, or PBMCs.

The receptor's source is a man aged 45-65 years who had recovered from COVID-19. The J gene is TRBJ2-7, the V gene TRBV6-2 or TRBV6-3; 15 positions match TRBD2. Sequencing was performed on peripheral blood. The CDR3 DNA follows: TGTGCCAGCAGCCCCGGACTAGCGGGAGGGTACGAGCAGTACTTC. It codes for CASSPGLAGGYEQYF.